This T cell receptor (beta chain) came from a study of blood T cell repertoires in COVID-19. Germline values: CDR1 KGHSH, CDR2 LQKENI. The CDR3 has 16 residues. Trimming took off 4 bases at V and 0 bases at J, with 10 bases between the two ends. Original data processing: Amplifying reference gene primers gave estimates of nucleated cell counts. Here immunoSEQ multiplex PCR was the method, and the copy in TCRdb shows in-frame clones only, minus some. V and J calls and clone size are those listed in that table; D and trimming were worked out from the DNA. Of about 65,000 clones listed, roughly four fifths are singletons.

The rearrangement uses TRBV18 and TRBJ2-6; D call uncertain. Sequencing was done on a sample of peripheral blood. This sequence originates from a human donor in a cohort sampled during active COVID-19. Here the CDR3 DNA reads TGTGCCAGCTCACTCTCTGAGAGCTCTGGGGCCAACGTCCTGACTTTC. Translation: CASSLSESSGANVLTF.